This TCR beta chain derives from a study of T cells after somatic rescue of genetic block. Repertoires were generated with immunoSEQ multiplex PCR, while TCRdb's copy carries only in-frame clones and drops some. The data hold under 15,000 clones, with around 72% observed a single time. The source material was peripheral blood mononuclear cells (PBMCs). This TCR was recovered from a boy younger than 18.

CDR3 region: CASSIGTGFLDYNSPLHF. The CDR3 region has the DNA TGTGCCAGCAGTATCGGGACAGGGTTTTTGGACTATAATTCACCCCTCCACTTT. The gene calls are TRBV27 and TRBJ1-6; TRBD1 aligns across 9 bases. The CDR3 sequence is 18 residues long. From germline, CDR1 is MNHEY and CDR2 SMNVEV (reference sequence). The junction had 11 bases not matched to a gene; V was cut back by 5 bases and J by 3 bases.